The 17 T cell receptor beta chains listed next were all sequenced from one sample in a study of shared clonotypes between healthy human individuals. TCRdb keeps only in-frame clones here, not all; method: immunoSEQ multiplex PCR. This sample has about 600,000 clones; roughly four fifths occur once, and the top ten carry approximately 12%. Specimen: PBMCs. The receptors originated from a middle-aged woman in good health. Some clones in this sample may be carry-over from other donors' samples.

A note on this clone: In the same sample, other DNA sequences code for this CDR3. The genes are TRBV30 and TRBJ1-2; TRBD1 matches at 7 bases. This CDR3 comprises 12 residues. The germline gives CDR1 GTSNPN, CDR2 SVGIG (reference sequence). With 5 bases clipped from V and 5 bases from J, the junction kept 5 bases outside the gene matches. The CDR3 DNA reads TGTGCCTGGTCGACAGGGTCTTATGGCTACACCTTC. Protein product: CAWSTGSYGYTF. The full variable domain, completed using reference TRBV30 and TRBJ1-2, is SQTIHQWPATLVQPVGSPLSLECTVEGTSNPNLYWYRQAAGRGLQLLFYSVGIGQISSEVPQNLSASRPQDRQFILSSKKLLLSDSGFYLCAWSTGSYGYTFGSGTRLTVV.

The chain employs TRBV6-1 and TRBJ1-1; D uncertain. V lost 2 bases to trimming and J lost 11 bases, with 12 bases between them. CDR3 size: 12 residues. The germline gives CDR1 MNHNS, CDR2 SASEGT. The DNA of the CDR3 is TGTGCCAGCAGTGAAAGGTCTGCGGGGGCTTTCTTT. Protein product: CASSERSAGAFF.

The chain combines TRBV30 with TRBJ2-1; no firm D call. This CDR3 spans 12 amino acids. V was shortened by 1 base and J by 8 bases, with 9 bases between the two germline ends. The V gene's germline CDR1 is GTSNPN and CDR2 SVGIG (reference sequence). CDR3 region: CAWSARRDEQFF. CDR3 in DNA: TGTGCCTGGAGTGCAAGAAGGGATGAGCAGTTCTTC.

This clone appeared once. V gene TRBV29-1 combines with J gene TRBJ2-3, with D possibly TRBD1 on 7 matching bases. CDR3 size: 15 residues. CDR1 is SQVTM, CDR2 ANQGSEA, per germline. V lost 5 bases and J 0 bases, leaving 15 bases between the germline ends. CDR3 DNA sequence: TGCAGCGTTAGGAGGGCAGGGGGAAGCACAGATACGCAGTATTTT. Translation gives CSVRRAGGSTDTQYF.

With regard to this clone: In the same sample, other DNA sequences code for this CDR3. This chain connects TRBV28 to TRBJ1-3; D gene ambiguous. The CDR3 is made up of 14 amino acids. V was pared by 2 bases and J by 1 base, with 6 bases between. Germline lookup yields CDR1 MDHEN and CDR2 SYDVKM. The CDR3 nucleotides read TGTGCCAGCAGTTTAGCAGGATCTGGAAACACCATATATTTT. Its protein product is CASSLAGSGNTIYF.

The chain couples TRBV30 to TRBJ2-3; no clear D gene. Germline V gives CDR1 GTSNPN, CDR2 SVGIG (reference sequence). Trimming left V 0 bases short and J 8 bases short, with 12 bases between. CDR3 size: 13 residues. The CDR3 protein is CAWSVLGSGTQYF. The CDR3 DNA is TGTGCCTGGAGTGTACTGGGCTCTGGTACGCAGTATTTT.

This clone has a handful of counts. The rearrangement links TRBV5-1 to TRBJ1-1; perhaps TRBD1 as D (5 bases). Germline CDR1 SGHRS, CDR2 YFSETQ. The CDR3 runs 14 residues. Deletions cut 7 bases from V and 2 bases from J, with 15 bases between. CDR3 nucleotides: TGCGCCAGCCATGGGGGTGTTTTAAACACTGAAGCTTTCTTT. Amino acids: CASHGGVLNTEAFF.

J is TRBJ2-1 and V is TRBV6-4, with D perhaps matching TRBD2 (6 bases). V was trimmed by 5 bases and J by 7 bases, leaving 18 bases between them. Germline V gives CDR1 MRHNA, CDR2 SNTAGT. The CDR3 loop spans 15 amino acids. CDR3 nucleotide sequence: TGTGCCAGCAGTTTAAGTGCCGATGGGGGGAATGAGCAGTTCTTC. Its translation is CASSLSADGGNEQFF.

The chain employs TRBV2 and TRBJ2-5; perhaps TRBD2 as D (5 bases). The V end was cut by 5 bases, the J end by 0 bases, with 13 bases between. The CDR3 sequence is 15 residues long. The germline V gene has CDR1 SNHLY and CDR2 FYNNEI. CDR3 DNA sequence: TGTGCCAGCAGTCGTGAGGGCTCGTACCAAGAGACCCAGTACTTC. Protein product: CASSREGSYQETQYF.

The chain couples TRBV10-2 to TRBJ2-1; the match to TRBD2 covers 15 bases. This CDR3 region has 16 residues. V lost 10 bases, J lost 5 bases, and 9 bases stayed unmatched. Germline values: CDR1 WSHSY, CDR2 SAAADI. The CDR3 nucleotides read TGCGCCACCCGGACTAGCGGGAGGGCCTTTGACAATGAGCAGTTCTTC. Its protein is CATRTSGRAFDNEQFF.

This rearrangement joins TRBV19 to TRBJ2-1; possible D gene TRBD2, 5 bases. Germline V CDR1 and CDR2: LNHDA, SQIVND (reference sequence). CDR3 size: 16 residues. V was trimmed by 1 base and J by 0 bases, leaving 10 bases between them. For the CDR3, the DNA is TGTGCCAGTAGTATAGGTAAGCGGAGCTCCTACAATGAGCAGTTCTTC. This gives the protein CASSIGKRSSYNEQFF.

This chain connects TRBV7-3 to TRBJ1-4; perhaps TRBD1 as D (6 bases). V was pared by 0 bases and J by 4 bases, with 9 bases between. The CDR3 is 15 amino acids. Germline loops: CDR1 SGHTA, CDR2 FQGTGA. CDR3 amino acids: CASSLTGGNNEKLFF. In DNA, the CDR3 is TGTGCCAGCAGCTTAACAGGGGGAAATAATGAAAAACTGTTTTTT.

In regard to this clone: Other DNA sequences within the sample encode an identical CDR3. This CDR3 is CAIRPSGTLLLEQYF. In nucleotides, the CDR3 is TGTGCCATCAGGCCCTCCGGGACCCTTCTCCTTGAGCAGTACTTC. V and J are TRBV10-3 and TRBJ2-7; the D call may be TRBD1 or TRBD2 (5 bases each). This CDR3 has 15 residues. V gave up 6 bases and J gave up 7 bases, with 22 bases separating them. Germline lookup yields CDR1 ENHRY and CDR2 SYGVKD.

This clone occurred once. The chain has TRBV30 and TRBJ2-2, with TRBD2 as a possible D gene (6 bases). Germline lookup yields CDR1 GTSNPN and CDR2 SVGIG (reference sequence). The CDR3 sequence is 15 residues long. Trimming pared 4 bases from V and 1 base from J, leaving 13 bases between. The chain's CDR3 is CAWTPGGGNTGELFF. As DNA, the CDR3 is TGTGCCTGGACTCCCGGGGGAGGGAACACCGGGGAGCTGTTTTTT.

In regard to this clone: A much bigger clone sits one base away, suggesting this may be a read error. Different DNA sequences within this sample yield the same CDR3. This rearrangement joins TRBV25-1 to TRBJ1-4; D is perhaps TRBD1 (5 bases). CDR3 length equals 15 residues. Germline CDR1 MGHDK, CDR2 SYGVNS. The CDR3 loop reads CASSEYGGFREKLFF. The DNA of the CDR3 is TGTGCTAGCAGTGAATATGGGGGTTTTCGGGAAAAACTGTTTTTT.

The chain uses TRBV18 and TRBJ2-5; TRBD1 matches at 8 bases. Per the germline V gene, CDR1 is KGHSH and CDR2 is LQKENI. CDR3 length: 15 amino acids. The trim removed 2 bases at V and 5 bases at J, leaving 7 bases unmatched. The CDR3 region is CASSPSDRGRETQYF. CDR3 nucleotide sequence: TGTGCCAGCTCACCAAGCGACAGGGGACGGGAGACCCAGTACTTC.

The chain is built from TRBV9 and TRBJ1-3; no firm D call. The CDR3 is made up of 14 amino acids. Trimming stripped 3 bases from V and 1 base from J, with 8 bases between. Germline V CDR1 and CDR2: SGDLS, YYNGEE. The CDR3, as DNA: TGTGCCAGCAGCGCCCACGGGTCTGGAAACACCATATATTTT. Translation gives CASSAHGSGNTIYF.